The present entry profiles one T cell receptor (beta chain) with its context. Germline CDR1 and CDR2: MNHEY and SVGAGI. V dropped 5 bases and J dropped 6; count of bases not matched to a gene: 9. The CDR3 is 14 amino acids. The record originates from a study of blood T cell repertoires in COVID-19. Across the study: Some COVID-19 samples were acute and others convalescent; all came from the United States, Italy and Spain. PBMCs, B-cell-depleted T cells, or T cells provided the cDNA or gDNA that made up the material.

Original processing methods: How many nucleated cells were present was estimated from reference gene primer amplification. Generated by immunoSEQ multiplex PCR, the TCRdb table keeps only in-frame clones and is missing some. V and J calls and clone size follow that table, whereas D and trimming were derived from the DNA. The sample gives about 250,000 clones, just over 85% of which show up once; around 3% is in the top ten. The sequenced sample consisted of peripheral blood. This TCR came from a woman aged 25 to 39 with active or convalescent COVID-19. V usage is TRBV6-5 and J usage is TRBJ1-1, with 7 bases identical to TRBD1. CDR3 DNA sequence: TGTGCCAGCAGTAGAGCGACAGGGAGCGCTGAAGCTTTCTTT. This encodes CASSRATGSAEAFF.